Sequencing of this T cell receptor (beta chain) was carried out in a study of post-analysis software for immune sequencing data. Study summary: Both relapsing-remitting and secondary progressive multiple sclerosis featured among the disease courses, as did progressive-relapsing multiple sclerosis.

Study observations and caveats: Samples from one preparation batch, clustered by F measure, grouped strongly together. Patients showed TRBV5-6, TRBV5-1 and TRBV20-1 among five TRBV segments more frequent than in controls. Multiple sclerosis was associated with a significant reduction in normalized Chao1 diversity relative to controls.

Carried by the TCR beta cDNA libraries were unique molecular identifiers. Around 500,000 cDNA molecules were recovered from an input of about 0.85 to 11 million T cells. One entry per CDR3 protein, called by TCRdb with MiXCR from the PCR reads. The sample consists of a few hundred thousand distinct CDR3 sequences, roughly 38% of them appearing once. With 0 bases removed from V and 0 bases from J, the gap between germline ends came to 6 bases. Germline CDR1 and CDR2: DFQATT and SNEGSKA (reference sequence). There are 13 residues in the CDR3. This clonotype was recorded many times. The antigen is unknown.

J is TRBJ2-7 and V is TRBV20-1; D remains ambiguous. The sample consisted of blood. The receptor's source is a girl aged 2-15 years with multiple sclerosis. The DNA for the CDR3 is TGCAGTGCTAGAGAGTCCAGCTCCTACGAGCAGTACTTC. Amino acid sequence: CSARESSSYEQYF.